This TCR beta chain is from a study of graft-versus-host responses after intestinal transplantation. Study-wide context: Recipients obtained multivisceral, liver-intestinal, or isolated intestinal transplants. The recipients all started with anti-thymocyte globulin induction and then took tacrolimus and steroids for approximately 3 years. Study-wide results and limits: Declines in HvG clones occurring early post-transplant were associated with peak circulating GvH clone levels. Subjects displaying graft-donor T cell macrochimerism possessed elevated graft-versus-host to host-versus-graft clonal ratios inside allografts.

About this clone itself: Its antigen is unknown.

Here immunoSEQ multiplex PCR was the method, and the copy in TCRdb shows in-frame clones only, minus some. The sample includes more than 25,000 clones, around 94% seen only once; the top ten take 0.82%. The CDR3 has 15 amino acids. Germline V gene sequence: CDR1 SNHLY, CDR2 FYNNEI. The V and J ends lost 8 bases and 8 bases, in that order; junction bases with no gene match: 12. The specimen comprised PBMCs, sampled roughly 30 days after intestinal transplant. This clonotype was obtained from a human patient who received an intestinal transplant, so some T cells may come from the graft donor. The chain recombines TRBV2 with TRBJ2-1; 10 bases fit TRBD2. CDR3 amino acids: CASVAGGIPFDEQFF. As DNA, the CDR3 is TGTGCCAGCGTAGCGGGAGGTATCCCTTTTGATGAGCAGTTCTTC.